This T cell receptor beta chain was sequenced in a study of CXCR3-negative and CXCR3-positive naive CD8 T cells. Study-wide results and limits: Against CXCR3-negative naive cells, CXCR3-positive naive cells showed more hydrophobic TRB CDR3s. Within a donor, both naive subsets shared TRBV-TRBJ usage, unlike memory cells. Each naive subset displayed comparably high diversity, whereas memory CD8+ cells displayed much lower diversity.

This CDR3 spans 17 amino acids. Turning to this clonotype: Its specificity is unknown.

Via 5' RACE with UMI labels, TRB cDNA libraries were prepared. TCRdb re-called the 5' RACE reads; every CDR3 protein appears as one record, without DNA. This repertoire comprises about 130,000 distinct CDR3 sequences; its ten largest clones make up roughly 0.39%. Naive CD8+ T cells showed CD45RO-CCR7+CD27+CD95-. The clonotype originates from a human donor in good health. Some clones in this sample may be carry-over from other donors' samples. Sequencing input: naive CXCR3+ CD8+ T cells from blood. As for subset: CD45RO-CCR7+CD27+CD95- naive CD8+ T cells expressing CXCR3 (TNR3+). The V gene is TRBV12-3 or TRBV12-4, the J gene TRBJ2-3; with no DNA, the TCRdb D assignment of TRBD2 cannot be verified. This chain's CDR3 is CASSLFLAGGSTDTQYF.